The 16 T cell receptor beta chains reported below all come from one sample, sequenced in a study of T cell repertoires in cytomegalovirus infection. No cognate antigen is known for these TCRs. TCRdb reanalysed the reads using MiXCR and keeps one entry per CDR3 protein. The table has 700,000 to 900,000 distinct CDR3 sequences, 25% to 35% seen once; the top ten hold about 12%. The sequencing here drew on cultured CD8+ T cells from PBMCs, taken from culture after CMV antigen stimulation. These receptors were collected from a human donor in good health (CMV status not recorded). Some clones in this sample may be carry-over from other donors' samples.

A few counts support this clonotype. V usage is TRBV12-3 or TRBV12-4 and J usage is TRBJ1-1, with no clear D. This CDR3 comprises 10 residues. V was trimmed by 1 base and J by 7 bases, leaving 1 base between them. CDR3 region: CASSLDEAFF. The CDR3 nucleotides read TGTGCCAGCAGTTTAGATGAAGCTTTCTTT.

This clonotype was counted only a few times. V gene TRBV6-2 or TRBV6-3 combines with J gene TRBJ1-2; a possible D gene is TRBD1 (5 bases). CDR1 MNHEY and CDR2 SVGEGT come from the germline V gene. V was shortened by 8 bases and J by 6 bases, with 25 bases between the two germline ends. CDR3 length equals 16 residues. In DNA form, the CDR3 reads TGTGCCAGCCCCTTGGTCCGGACACCCCCAGGACATGGCTACACCTTC. Encoded protein: CASPLVRTPPGHGYTF.

This rearrangement joins TRBV12-5 to TRBJ1-5, with 9 bases aligning to TRBD1. This CDR3 is built from 17 residues. CDR1 LGHNT and CDR2 FRNRAP come from the germline V gene. Germline trimming cut 3 bases from V and 2 bases from J; bases unmatched to any gene: 8. CDR3 nucleotides: TGTGCTAGTGGTTTCGAAACAGGGGGCGTTGGCAATCAGCCCCAGCATTTT. Protein: CASGFETGGVGNQPQHF.

The chain recombines TRBV19 with TRBJ2-3, with 8 bases lining up with TRBD2. Germline-derived CDR1 and CDR2 are LNHDA and SQIVND (reference sequence). The CDR3 loop spans 15 amino acids. The J segment lost 3 bases and the V segment lost 3 bases, leaving 5 bases of the junction unmatched. CDR3 in amino acids: CASSILAGITDTQYF. The CDR3 nucleotides read TGTGCCAGTAGTATTTTAGCGGGGATTACAGATACGCAGTATTTT.

V gene TRBV27 combines with J gene TRBJ2-7, with 9 positions matching TRBD2. The CDR3 contains 15 residues. V trimming: 6 bases; J trimming: 4 bases; junction bases outside the gene matches: 10. Germline CDR1 and CDR2: MNHEY and SMNVEV (reference sequence). CDR3 residues: CASSMLAGSPYEQYV. In nucleotides, the CDR3 is TGTGCCAGCAGCATGCTAGCGGGGTCTCCTTACGAGCAGTACGTC.

The V call is TRBV9, the J call TRBJ2-1; the match to TRBD2 covers 9 bases. The CDR3 consists of 15 residues. CDR1 and CDR2 (germline): SGDLS, YYNGEE. The ends lost 8 bases at V and 3 bases at J; junction bases unmatched: 9. The DNA of the CDR3 is TGTGCCAGTAGTGTTAGCGGGGGCCTCTACAATGAGCAGTTCTTC. Residues: CASSVSGGLYNEQFF. The whole variable domain, filled in from reference TRBV9 and TRBJ2-1, reads DSGVTQTPKHLITATGQRVTLRCSPRSGDLSVYWYQQSLDQGLQFLIQYYNGEERAKGNILERFSAQQFPDLHSELNLSSLELGDSALYFCASSVSGGLYNEQFFGPGTRLTVL.

This clonotype has more than one count but fewer than ten. The chain has TRBV7-2 and TRBJ2-7; no clear D. The V end was cut by 1 base, the J end by 3 bases, with 10 bases between. Germline CDR1 and CDR2: SGHTA and FQGNSA. The CDR3 runs 14 residues. The CDR3 loop is CASSLGRQLYEQYF. In DNA form, the CDR3 reads TGTGCCAGCAGCTTAGGTCGTCAGCTCTACGAGCAGTACTTC.

This clonotype occurred many times. This chain joins TRBV7-6 and TRBJ1-6, with D uncertain. Germline values: CDR1 SGHVS, CDR2 FNYEAQ. The CDR3 consists of 13 residues. Trimming left V 5 bases short and J 7 bases short, with 9 bases between. CDR3 amino acids: CASSPDGNSPLHF. The CDR3 DNA reads as TGTGCCAGCAGCCCCGACGGGAATTCACCCCTCCACTTT.

This clonotype was seen only a few times. The V gene is TRBV7-9, the J gene TRBJ2-7, with a weak D call TRBD1 (5 bases). The CDR3 spans 14 residues. The germline V and J ends were trimmed by 1 base and 4 bases, with 11 bases remaining between them. Germline assignment: CDR1 SEHNR and CDR2 FQNEAQ (reference sequence). The CDR3 bases are TGTGCCAGCAGCTTAGATCGGACAAGATACGAGCAGTACTTC. This encodes CASSLDRTRYEQYF.

The V gene is TRBV20-1, the J gene TRBJ2-2, with a weak D call TRBD1 (5 bases). The V and J ends lost 3 bases and 0 bases respectively, with 11 bases between them. This CDR3 comprises 15 residues. CDR1 is DFQATT, CDR2 SNEGSKA, per germline (reference sequence). The CDR3 coding sequence is TGCAGTGCTAGTTATAGGGGCACGAACACCGGGGAGCTGTTTTTT. Translated: CSASYRGTNTGELFF.

This clonotype was detected a few times. The rearrangement joins TRBV12-3 or TRBV12-4 to TRBJ2-7, with TRBD1 as a possible D gene (5 bases). V dropped 1 base and J dropped 7 bases, with 8 bases sitting between them. There are 12 residues in the CDR3. The CDR3 DNA follows: TGTGCCAGCAGTTTAGAGGGGCTAGAGCAGTACGTC. Amino acids: CASSLEGLEQYV.

The chain has TRBV4-2 and TRBJ1-1; TRBD1 matches at 8 bases. The germline gives CDR1 LGHNA, CDR2 YNFKEQ. The CDR3 has 19 residues. V lost 0 bases to trimming and J lost 6 bases; unmatched junction nucleotides: 18. The CDR3 DNA sequence: TGTGCCAGCAGCCAAGACAGGGGGCCGCGATGGAATGAGAGCGCTGAAGCTTTCTTT. Residues: CASSQDRGPRWNESAEAFF.

This chain connects TRBV28 to TRBJ1-2, with 7 bases fitting TRBD1. The J segment lost 5 bases and the V segment lost 10 bases, leaving 1 base of the junction unmatched. Germline V gene data show CDR1 as MDHEN and CDR2 as SYDVKM. CDR3 length equals 10 residues. The CDR3 region is CAIRGYGYTF. CDR3 DNA sequence: TGTGCCATCAGGGGGTATGGCTACACCTTC.

This clonotype was recorded many times. The gene calls are TRBV7-2 and TRBJ1-2, with TRBD1 as a possible D gene (6 bases). The CDR3 has 16 residues. Trimming removed 0 bases at V and 7 bases at J, with 18 bases between. Germline V gene sequence: CDR1 SGHTA, CDR2 FQGNSA. DNA of the CDR3: TGTGCCAGCAGCTTAGCGGGGGACCAGGGGCAATTTGGCTACACCTTC. It yields the protein CASSLAGDQGQFGYTF.

This clonotype was picked up many times. The CDR3 DNA reads TGCGCCAGCAGCTGGGCTAACACCGGGGAGCTGTTTTTT. This sequence encodes CASSWANTGELFF. V usage is TRBV4-3 and J usage is TRBJ2-2, with D hard to call. Trimming cost V 5 bases and J 2 bases, with 6 bases left between them. Germline V gene lookup returns CDR1 LGHNA and CDR2 YSLEER. This CDR3 is built from 13 residues.

This clonotype was found a few times. V usage is TRBV6-6 and J usage is TRBJ2-7, with D tentatively TRBD1 (5 bases). Trimming left V 4 bases short and J 2 bases short, with 9 bases between. CDR3 length: 13 residues. Germline CDR1 and CDR2: MNHNY and SVGAGI (reference sequence). Written as DNA, the CDR3 is TGTGCCAGCAGTTTGACAGCCACCTACGAGCAGTACGTC. Its translation: CASSLTATYEQYV.